This T cell receptor beta chain comes out of a study of shared clonotypes between healthy human individuals. This clone was picked up one time. What it recognizes is unknown. V shed 0 bases and J 3 bases; nucleotides not matched to a gene: 6. Germline-derived CDR1 and CDR2 are LGHNA and YSLEER. The CDR3 sequence is 17 residues long. Study observations and caveats: All-four-donor shared clonotypes had higher generation probabilities than non-shared clonotypes did.

This table comes from immunoSEQ multiplex PCR, and its TCRdb copy is limited to in-frame clones, with some not included. This sample has roughly 700,000 clones, with about 90% found just once. The sequence derives from a man between 18 and 29 years old in good health. Some clones in this sample may be carry-over from other donors' samples. Sequencing was carried out using memory CD8+ T cells from PBMCs. Sample subset: CD45RO+ cells pooled with CCR7-negative TemRA cells. This chain links TRBV4-3 with TRBJ2-1, with 9 bases matching TRBD2. DNA for the CDR3: TGCGCCAGCAGCCAAGACTTGCTAGCGGGGTTCTACAATGAGCAGTTCTTC. Its translation is CASSQDLLAGFYNEQFF.